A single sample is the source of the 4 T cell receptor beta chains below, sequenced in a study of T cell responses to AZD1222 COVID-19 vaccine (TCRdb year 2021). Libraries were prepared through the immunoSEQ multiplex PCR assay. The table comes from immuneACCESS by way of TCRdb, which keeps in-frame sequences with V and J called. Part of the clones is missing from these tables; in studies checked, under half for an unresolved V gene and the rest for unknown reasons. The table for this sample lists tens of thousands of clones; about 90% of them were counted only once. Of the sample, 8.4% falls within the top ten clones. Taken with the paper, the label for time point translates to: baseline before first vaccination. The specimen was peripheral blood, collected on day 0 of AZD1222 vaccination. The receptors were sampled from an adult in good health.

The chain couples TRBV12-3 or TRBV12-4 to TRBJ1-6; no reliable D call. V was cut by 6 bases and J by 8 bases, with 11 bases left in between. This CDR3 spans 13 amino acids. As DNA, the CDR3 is TGTGCCAGCAGCCCATGGGAGGATTCACCCCTCCACTTT. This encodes CASSPWEDSPLHF.

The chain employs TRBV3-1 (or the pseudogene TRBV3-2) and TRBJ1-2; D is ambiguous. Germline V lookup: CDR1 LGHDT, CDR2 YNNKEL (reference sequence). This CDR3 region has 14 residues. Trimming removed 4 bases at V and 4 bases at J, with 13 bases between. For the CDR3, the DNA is TGTGCCAGCAGCCCCAGAGGAGGGTCCTATGGCTACACCTTC. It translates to CASSPRGGSYGYTF.

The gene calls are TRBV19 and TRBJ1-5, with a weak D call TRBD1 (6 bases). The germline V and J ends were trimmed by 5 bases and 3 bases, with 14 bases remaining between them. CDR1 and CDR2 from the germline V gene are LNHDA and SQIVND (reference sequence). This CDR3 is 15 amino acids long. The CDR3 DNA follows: TGTGCCAGTAGTGCTGCTCGGGACAACAATCAGCCCCAGCATTTT. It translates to CASSAARDNNQPQHF.

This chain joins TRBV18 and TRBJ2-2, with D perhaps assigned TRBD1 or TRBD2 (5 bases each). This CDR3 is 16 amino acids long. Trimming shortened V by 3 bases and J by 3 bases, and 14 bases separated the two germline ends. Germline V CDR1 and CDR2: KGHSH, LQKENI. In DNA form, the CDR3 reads TGTGCCAGCTCACCCCCCTCTAGCAGGGACACCGGGGAGCTGTTTTTT. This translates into CASSPPSSRDTGELFF.